These T cell receptor beta chains were read from a single sample in a study of shared clonotypes between healthy human individuals. TCRdb's copy holds only in-frame clones and misses some; the assay was immunoSEQ multiplex PCR. The table records about 2 million clones, just under 95% of them present only once. The specimen sequenced was naive CD8+ T cells sorted from blood. These receptor sequences come from a man younger than 35 in good health. Each CDR3 is given with its conserved first and last residue. The D gene is left open where the match is weak. Clone size is shown for a subset of rows, as once, few, many or a class of expanded clone.

size,J,V,D,DNA,CDR3
once,TRBJ1-3,TRBV27,-,TGTGCCAGCAGTTTAATCGCGAGAGGGGCGAACACCATATATTTT,CASSLIARGANTIYF
-,TRBJ2-1,TRBV30,-,TGTGCCTGGAGTACAGGCCCCCCGCAGTTCTTC,CAWSTGPPQFF
-,TRBJ2-3,TRBV30,-,TGTGCCTGGAGTGTACACACTGGAGATACGCAGTATTTT,CAWSVHTGDTQYF
-,TRBJ2-7,TRBV5-6,-,TGTGCCAGCAGCTTGGCCCGGTCCAACGAGCAGTACTTC,CASSLARSNEQYF
-,TRBJ2-7,TRBV5-1,-,TGCGCCAGCAGCTTGGGGACTACCTACGAGCAGTACTTC,CASSLGTTYEQYF
-,TRBJ2-7,TRBV6-6,-,TGTGCCAGCAGTTACTCGGGGGGCGGCTCCTACGAGCAGTACTTC,CASSYSGGGSYEQYF
-,TRBJ1-5,TRBV27,TRBD1,TGTGCCAGCAGTCCGTCTACAGGGGAGATTTCGCAGCCCCAGCATTTT,CASSPSTGEISQPQHF
-,TRBJ2-7,TRBV7-2,TRBD1,TGTGCCAGCAGCTTCCCCGAGGACAGGAGTCCGGAGCAGTACTTC,CASSFPEDRSPEQYF
-,TRBJ2-1,TRBV7-9,-,TGTGCCAGCAGCCCCGGGATTTCCAGTGGGAATGAGCAGTTCTTC,CASSPGISSGNEQFF
-,TRBJ2-7,TRBV5-6,TRBD1,TGTGCCAGCAGCTTACAGGGGGCCCTCTACGAGCAGTACTTC,CASSLQGALYEQYF
-,TRBJ2-2,TRBV7-9,-,TGTGCCAGCAGCCCAGGAACAGGTTTTCGGAGCACCGGGGAGCTGTTTTTT,CASSPGTGFRSTGELFF
few,TRBJ2-4,TRBV13,-,TGTGCCAGCAGCCCTGTTTCTACAGAAGCCAAAAACATTCAGTACTTC,CASSPVSTEAKNIQYF
-,TRBJ2-3,TRBV11-2,-,TGTGCCAGCAGCTTAGTAGGGGGGGCGGGAGATACGCAGTATTTT,CASSLVGGAGDTQYF
once,TRBJ1-3,TRBV12-5,TRBD1,TGTGCTAGTGGGGTGAGCCCATCAGGGGGCATTGGAAACACCATATATTTT,CASGVSPSGGIGNTIYF
-,TRBJ2-1,TRBV2,TRBD2,TGTGCCAGCACCTGGACTAGCGTAGGGTACAATGAGCAGTTCTTC,CASTWTSVGYNEQFF
-,TRBJ2-3,TRBV7-9,-,TGTGCCAGCAGCCACTCGTCGGGGGGCCCTAGCACAGATACGCAGTATTTT,CASSHSSGGPSTDTQYF
-,TRBJ2-1,TRBV4-1,-,TGCGCCAGCAGCCAAGTTTATGATTATGAGCAGTTCTTC,CASSQVYDYEQFF
-,TRBJ2-1,TRBV13,-,TGTGCCAGCAGCTCCCAAACCGGGACCCTTGAGCAGTTCTTC,CASSSQTGTLEQFF
-,TRBJ2-7,TRBV19,-,TGTGCCAGTAGTCCCCGGACAGATGGGAGCTCCTACGAGCAGTACTTC,CASSPRTDGSSYEQYF
-,TRBJ2-2,TRBV12-5,-,TGTGCTAGTGGTTTTGCCGGGGAGCTGTTTTTT,CASGFAGELFF
-,TRBJ1-6,TRBV6-5,-,TGTGCCAGCAGTTACGGCCAGGGGTATAATTCACCCCTCCACTTT,CASSYGQGYNSPLHF
-,TRBJ2-2,TRBV13,-,TGTGCCAGCAGCCCGACCGGGTTACTGAGCACCGGGGAGCTGTTTTTT,CASSPTGLLSTGELFF
-,TRBJ2-7,TRBV7-8,-,TGTGCCAGCAGCTTAGTTGGAGGGGTTGGCTCCTACGAGCAGTACTTC,CASSLVGGVGSYEQYF
-,TRBJ2-1,TRBV13,TRBD1,TGTGCCAGCCGAATTGGGCGGACCACAGGGGAGCGTGGTGAGCAGTTCTTC,CASRIGRTTGERGEQFF
-,TRBJ2-7,TRBV4-1,-,TGCGCCAGCAGCAAAGGGAGCGGGCCAACCATTTCCTACGAGCAGTACTTC,CASSKGSGPTISYEQYF
-,TRBJ2-2,TRBV5-8,-,TGTGCCAGCAGCTATGAATGGGTCTTCCAAACCGGGGAGCTGTTTTTT,CASSYEWVFQTGELFF
-,TRBJ2-2,TRBV4-1,-,TGCGCCAGCAGCCAAGATAAGGGAGCGGGTCCCGGGGAGCTGTTTTTT,CASSQDKGAGPGELFF